This passage covers 5 T cell receptor beta chains from one sample sequenced in a study of blood T cell repertoires in COVID-19. The data were produced by immunoSEQ multiplex PCR, yet TCRdb's version contains in-frame clones alone and is incomplete. Of about 190,000 clones listed, approximately 86% are singletons. The sequenced sample consisted of peripheral blood. These receptors were taken from a man younger than 45 with acute or convalescent COVID-19.

This clone was detected once. This chain connects TRBV19 to TRBJ1-5; D is undetermined. The V end lost 7 bases, the J end lost 0 bases, and 13 bases lay between the germline ends. The germline CDR1 and CDR2 sequences are LNHDA and SQIVND (reference sequence). This CDR3 contains 15 residues. The CDR3 DNA follows: TGTGCCAGTATCTCACAGCCTTATAGCAATCAGCCCCAGCATTTT. Protein: CASISQPYSNQPQHF.

The chain is built from TRBV2 and TRBJ2-5, with 7 positions matching TRBD1. Trimming at V came to 5 bases and at J to 0 bases, leaving 6 bases not matched to a gene. The CDR3 is 15 residues long. The V gene's germline CDR1 is SNHLY and CDR2 FYNNEI. In nucleotides, the CDR3 is TGTGCCAGCAGTCCGGGACAGACGTACCAAGAGACCCAGTACTTC. It translates to CASSPGQTYQETQYF.

The rearrangement uses TRBV3-1 (or the pseudogene TRBV3-2) and TRBJ2-5, with D possibly being TRBD1 (7 bases). Germline V gene lookup returns CDR1 LGHDT and CDR2 YNNKEL (reference sequence). Trimming shortened V by 2 bases and J by 4 bases, and 17 bases separated the two germline ends. The CDR3 totals 16 residues. The CDR3 DNA sequence: TGTGCCAGCAGCCAACGCGGAAGGGGGCGGGGAGAGACCCAGTACTTC. Residues: CASSQRGRGRGETQYF.

The gene calls are TRBV7-6 and TRBJ2-6; maybe TRBD1 (5 bases). Trimming removed 5 bases from V and 1 base from J, with 18 bases in between. Germline assignment: CDR1 SGHVS and CDR2 FNYEAQ. The CDR3 spans 18 residues. The CDR3 spells CASSPTYDRQSGANVLTF. The DNA of the CDR3 is TGTGCCAGCAGCCCAACATACGATAGACAGTCTGGGGCCAACGTCCTGACTTTC.

The chain has TRBV7-9 and TRBJ1-6; a possible D gene is TRBD1 (6 bases). V was pared by 5 bases and J by 8 bases, with 7 bases between. The CDR3 runs to 12 residues. The germline V gene encodes CDR1 SEHNR and CDR2 FQNEAQ (reference sequence). The CDR3 is CASSPGDSPLHF. The CDR3 DNA is TGTGCCAGCAGCCCAGGGGATTCACCCCTCCACTTT.